This is a list of T cell receptor beta chains from one sample in a study of shared clonotypes between healthy human individuals. Method: immunoSEQ multiplex PCR; TCRdb's copy keeps in-frame clones and lacks some. The sample carries about 2.2 million clones, just under 95% recorded once. Sequencing was performed on naive CD8+ T cells from PBMCs. These receptors came from a man younger than 30 in good health. Some clones in this sample may be carry-over from other donors' samples. Both conserved end residues are trimmed from each CDR3.

V	J	CDR3
TRBV11-2	TRBJ2-7	ASSPTRGYEQY
TRBV19	TRBJ1-2	ASSQVVGYT
TRBV7-2	TRBJ1-1	ASSLASRGTEAF
TRBV9	TRBJ2-5	ASSVAWREGPQETQY
TRBV5-1	TRBJ1-2	ASSLGTLGYT
TRBV4-1	TRBJ2-2	ASSLKVGRATGELF
TRBV30	TRBJ2-7	AWTGGGYEQY
TRBV9	TRBJ2-3	ASSVGSQTLLSTDTQY
TRBV11-2	TRBJ2-3	ASRGSYTKSTDTQY
TRBV27	TRBJ2-3	ASSSQSGRRADTQY
TRBV10-3	TRBJ2-1	AISLAGGFYNEQF
TRBV7-6	TRBJ2-3	ASSPTSGRTDTQY
TRBV14	TRBJ2-2	ASSQRTSGNTGELF
TRBV9	TRBJ1-1	ASSTGGTEAF
TRBV28	TRBJ1-6	ASKLGPSVRSPLH
TRBV7-9	TRBJ1-1	ASSLGGGSHRAF
TRBV13	TRBJ2-1	ASSDRLASYNEQF
TRBV9	TRBJ1-4	ASSPDGDVDEKLF
TRBV7-8	TRBJ2-7	ASSFRTGYYEQY
TRBV5-1	TRBJ2-7	ASSLGDYEQY
TRBV27	TRBJ1-5	ASSYGDRGRGYQPQH
TRBV6-5	TRBJ1-1	ASSRQRNTEAF
TRBV29-1	TRBJ2-4	SVVEGPTQY
TRBV7-9	TRBJ2-7	ASSFGVSYEQY
TRBV6-5	TRBJ1-1	ASSYSRDTEAF
TRBV19	TRBJ1-3	ASIRGRNTIY
TRBV4-1	TRBJ1-1	ASSQDRRGTEAF
TRBV7-3	TRBJ2-7	ASSPARGSSYEQY
TRBV9	TRBJ2-1	ASSPYGSPDEQF
TRBV2	TRBJ1-5	ASSGARDSGNQPQH
TRBV27	TRBJ1-5	ASSLYIGQPQH
TRBV29-1	TRBJ2-1	SVEEVLAGAGEQF
TRBV2	TRBJ1-1	ASSEEIAGTGRDTEAF
TRBV13	TRBJ2-1	ASSTRTSGINNEQF
TRBV19	TRBJ1-1	ASRHLGDTEAF
TRBV6-5	TRBJ2-2	ASSYGRSNTGELF
TRBV6-5	TRBJ1-5	ASRPGTGINQPQH
TRBV6-1	TRBJ2-7	ASSELTGSSYEQY
TRBV28	TRBJ2-2	ASSLYAGAQGELF
TRBV29-1	TRBJ2-7	SVIAGGSEQY
TRBV7-9	TRBJ1-5	ASSLGDRESNQPQH
TRBV4-1	TRBJ2-2	ASSQDPTGELF
TRBV11-1	TRBJ2-6	ASSLVTRDSGANVLT
TRBV6-5	TRBJ2-7	ASSYSGGPTYEQY
TRBV6-4	TRBJ1-5	ASVNEQGNSNQPQH
TRBV13	TRBJ1-3	ASSPRLSGNTIY
TRBV2	TRBJ1-2	ASSNHLLYYGYT
TRBV6-5	TRBJ1-1	ASSYGAGRSDTEAF
TRBV5-1	TRBJ2-7	ASSPGTLTGEQY
TRBV19	TRBJ1-1	ASSIDRVGMNTEAF
TRBV7-9	TRBJ2-2	ASSLTRQGQKKYSGELF
TRBV7-6	TRBJ2-7	ASSLAPGTGTSYEQY
TRBV5-4	TRBJ2-7	ASSDYRDRAYEQY
TRBV2	TRBJ2-7	ASSPGPGTDVYEQY
TRBV6-5	TRBJ2-7	ASSTGTSSYEQY
TRBV28	TRBJ1-3	ASSSGRIGVTIY
TRBV10-3	TRBJ1-3	AISVWDTGSGNTIY
TRBV7-9	TRBJ2-1	ASSGAKGQGMNEQF
TRBV10-3	TRBJ2-7	AISESSGGTNEQY
TRBV19	TRBJ2-1	ASSKGTGSSNEQF